This T cell receptor (beta chain) originates from a study of control samples from healthy donors and cancer patients. Trimming pared 0 bases from V and 1 base from J, leaving 4 bases between. The CDR3 sequence is 14 residues long. Germline CDR1 is SGDLS and CDR2 is YYNGEE. TCRdb keeps only in-frame clones here, not all; method: immunoSEQ multiplex PCR. The table records about 180,000 clones, almost 90% of them present only once. The TCR was taken from a woman aged 50 to 60 in good health. The material sequenced was blood. The J gene is TRBJ1-4, the V gene TRBV9; D is unresolved. In DNA form, the CDR3 reads TGTGCCAGCAGCGTAGCCCAAACTAATGAAAAACTGTTTTTT. Protein sequence: CASSVAQTNEKLFF.